A selection of T cell receptor beta chains follows, all from one sample in a study of patients and donors after allogeneic stem cell transplantation. TCRdb reprocessed the RT-PCR reads with MiXCR, giving one entry per CDR3 protein. Counted here are just over 55,000 distinct CDR3 sequences, 10% to 15% occurring once; the ten biggest clones make up 25% to 40%. Material for sequencing was blood, either unsorted or a sorted T cell fraction (not recorded which). The receptors here all came from a human donor who was either an allogeneic HSCT recipient or a stem cell or donor lymphocyte infusion donor (not recorded which). It is not recorded whose cells these are; they may come from a transplant donor. Both conserved end residues are part of each CDR3. D genes are given only for firm matches. Some rows have no size entry. The others give once, few or many, or a class for an expanded clone.

D	J	V	size	DNA	CDR3
NA	TRBJ2-1	TRBV11-3	few	TGTGCCAGCAGCACCAGCGGGTCCTCCTACAATGAGCAGTTCTTC	CASSTSGSSYNEQFF
TRBD1	TRBJ2-6	TRBV6-5	many	TGTGCCAGCAGTTCTCAGGGGGCAATATCTGGGGCCAACGTCCTGACTTTC	CASSSQGAISGANVLTF
NA	TRBJ1-3	TRBV12-3/TRBV12-4	many	TGTGCCAGCAGCCCTACAGGGACCCTAGACACCATATATTTT	CASSPTGTLDTIYF
TRBD2	TRBJ2-2	TRBV27	few	TGTGCCAGCAGTCTTGGACTAGCGGGAGTAATAAACACCGGGGAGCTGTTTTTT	CASSLGLAGVINTGELFF
NA	TRBJ2-3	TRBV7-6	NA	TGTGCCAGCAGCTTAGAGGGGACCCTCACAGATACGCAGTATTTT	CASSLEGTLTDTQYF
NA	TRBJ2-3	TRBV12-3/TRBV12-4	NA	TGTGCCAGCAGTCCGGGGTACTACGGGTATTTT	CASSPGYYGYF
TRBD2	TRBJ2-1	TRBV7-9	few	TGTGCCAGCAGCCGGACTAGCGGCAACAATGAGCAGTTCTTC	CASSRTSGNNEQFF
NA	TRBJ1-4	TRBV20-1	few	TGCAGTGGCGTTCAGATCACTGAAAAACTGTTTTTT	CSGVQITEKLFF
TRBD1	TRBJ2-4	TRBV7-3	NA	TGTGCCGGTCTGGACAGGGCCAAAAACATTCAGTACTTC	CAGLDRAKNIQYF
NA	TRBJ1-6	TRBV6-1	many	TGTGCCAGCAGTGAAAATCGGATATCACCCCTCCACTTT	CASSENRISPLHF
TRBD2	TRBJ2-1	TRBV27	NA	TGTGCCACGGGGGGGGCTCGGAGCTCCTACAATGAGCAGTTCTTC	CATGGARSSYNEQFF
TRBD2	TRBJ2-3	TRBV20-1	few	TGCAGTGCTAGAGAGGTACCCCGTAGTAGCGGGAGTGATACGCAGTATTTT	CSAREVPRSSGSDTQYF
NA	TRBJ1-1	TRBV20-1	NA	TGCAGTGCTAGAGGTACTGGGCTTGGGTACACTGAAGCTTTCTTT	CSARGTGLGYTEAFF
TRBD1	TRBJ1-2	TRBV18	many	TGTGCCAGCTCACCACCGGACAGGGCGGGCTATGGCTACACCTTC	CASSPPDRAGYGYTF
NA	TRBJ2-7	TRBV25-1	few	TGTGCCAGCAGTGGGATTTACGGGGGGACAGTGATGACGTACGAGCAGTACTTC	CASSGIYGGTVMTYEQYF
TRBD1	TRBJ2-5	TRBV6-5	few	TGTGCCAGCACCCAGGGGGTTATTGGCGAGACCCAGTACTTC	CASTQGVIGETQYF
NA	TRBJ1-1	TRBV10-3	many	TGTGCCATCAGTGAGTCGTTTTATCGGGTGAACACTGAAGCTTTCTTT	CAISESFYRVNTEAFF
NA	TRBJ1-5	TRBV7-9	many	TGTGCCAGCAGCCCGGGGGGTTATAGCAATCAGCCCCAGCATTTT	CASSPGGYSNQPQHF
TRBD1	TRBJ1-3	TRBV5-4	NA	TGTGCCAGCAGCAGAGGACAGGGGGCGTGGGGAAACACCATATATTTT	CASSRGQGAWGNTIYF
TRBD2	TRBJ2-7	TRBV29-1	few	TGCAGCGTTGAAGATAGCCTAGCGGGACCCTACGAGCAGTACTTC	CSVEDSLAGPYEQYF
TRBD1	TRBJ2-7	TRBV20-1	many	TGCAGTGCTCCCCAGGGACAGACCTACGAGCAGTACTTC	CSAPQGQTYEQYF
NA	TRBJ2-3	TRBV12-3/TRBV12-4	NA	TGTGCCAGCAGCCTTGCGGGACGGGGCACAGATACGCAGTATTTT	CASSLAGRGTDTQYF
TRBD2	TRBJ2-3	TRBV12-3/TRBV12-4	NA	TGTGCCAGCAGACGACTAGCGGGAGGTGCAGATACGCAGTATTTT	CASRRLAGGADTQYF
TRBD1	TRBJ2-7	TRBV6-5	NA	TGTGCCAGCAGTTACTCACAGGGGAGTTACGAGCAGTACTTC	CASSYSQGSYEQYF
TRBD1	TRBJ1-5	TRBV7-2	NA	TGTGCCAGCAGCTTAGCGGGGACAGGCTATCAGCCCCAGCATTTT	CASSLAGTGYQPQHF
NA	TRBJ2-5	TRBV2	once	TGTGCCAGCAGTATGGACGGAGCGTGGCGGACCCAGTACTTC	CASSMDGAWRTQYF
NA	TRBJ1-2	TRBV14	many	TGTGCCAGCAGCCAAGGGTTTCAAGCTAACTATGGCTACACCTTC	CASSQGFQANYGYTF
TRBD1	TRBJ2-3	TRBV25-1	NA	TGTGCCAGCAGTGATTTTGGGACAGGGACCGATACGCAGTATTTT	CASSDFGTGTDTQYF
NA	TRBJ2-5	TRBV6-1	NA	TGTGCCAGCAGTGGAGGCGCCCTCGGACAAGAGACCCAGTACTTC	CASSGGALGQETQYF
NA	TRBJ1-1	TRBV10-3	many	TGTGCCATCAGTGAGACGACTGAAGCTTTCTTT	CAISETTEAFF
NA	TRBJ2-7	TRBV27	NA	TGTGCCAGCAGTTTATCGGGGTACGACTACGAGCAGTACTTC	CASSLSGYDYEQYF
TRBD1	TRBJ1-4	TRBV20-1	many	TGCAGTGCCGCCCCGGGACAGGGAGAAAAACTGTTTTTT	CSAAPGQGEKLFF
NA	TRBJ2-7	TRBV9	NA	TGTGCCAGCAGCGTTGAGGGTGGGAAAGTCTACGAGCAGTACTTC	CASSVEGGKVYEQYF
NA	TRBJ1-1	TRBV5-1	many	TGCGCCAGCAGCCCGACAGGGAACACTGAAGCTTTCTTT	CASSPTGNTEAFF
NA	TRBJ1-1	TRBV7-3	few	TGTGCCAGCAGCTGGGACGGGACGCGGGACACTGAAGCTTTCTTT	CASSWDGTRDTEAFF
NA	TRBJ2-1	TRBV10-3	NA	TGTGCCATCAGTGAGGCAGCGGATGAGCAGTTCTTC	CAISEAADEQFF
NA	TRBJ2-1	TRBV29-1	few	TGCAGCGTTTCCACAGGGAATCGTGAGCAGTTCTTC	CSVSTGNREQFF
TRBD1	TRBJ2-4	TRBV29-1	many	TGCAGCGTTGAAGATCGGGGACAGGGAATCATTCAGTACTTC	CSVEDRGQGIIQYF
NA	TRBJ1-5	TRBV27	many	TGTGCCAGCAGTACATCTACAATCAGGGGCGCGCCCCAGCATTTT	CASSTSTIRGAPQHF
TRBD1	TRBJ1-1	TRBV29-1	many	TGCAGCGTTAAGGGGGCCATGAACACTGAAGCTTTCTTT	CSVKGAMNTEAFF
NA	TRBJ2-1	TRBV7-9	NA	TGTGCCAGCAGCCCCCAGGGCTCCTACAATGAGCAGTTCTTC	CASSPQGSYNEQFF
NA	TRBJ2-1	TRBV12-3/TRBV12-4	NA	TGTGCCAGCACCCTGGGGAGTAGGAGCTCCTACAATGAGCAGTTCTTC	CASTLGSRSSYNEQFF
NA	TRBJ2-1	TRBV18	once	TGTGCCAGCTCCGCCCATGGCGCCTTTATAGCCAGTCTGTTCTTC	CASSAHGAFIASLFF
NA	TRBJ2-1	TRBV7-6	many	TGTGCCAGCAGCTTGAGAGGGAGCTCCTACAATGAGCAGTTCTTC	CASSLRGSSYNEQFF
TRBD1	TRBJ2-3	TRBV5-4	many	TGTGCCAGCAGCTTACAGGGGATCCACACAGATACGCAGTATTTT	CASSLQGIHTDTQYF
TRBD2	TRBJ2-1	TRBV5-1	few	TGCGCCAGCAGCCTACCGGGACTAGCGGGAAAGGGCGCTTACAATGAGCAGTTCTTC	CASSLPGLAGKGAYNEQFF
NA	TRBJ1-1	TRBV7-2	few	TGTGCCAGCAGCTTAGCGCCGAACACTGAAGCTTTCTTT	CASSLAPNTEAFF
TRBD2	TRBJ2-5	TRBV12-3/TRBV12-4	NA	TGTGCCAGCACTGCCGGGAGGCCAGAGACCCAGTACTTC	CASTAGRPETQYF
TRBD1	TRBJ2-1	TRBV3-1	NA	TGTGCCAGCAGCCTCGGGACAGGGCAATACAATGAGCAGTTCTTC	CASSLGTGQYNEQFF
TRBD1	TRBJ2-1	TRBV6-2/TRBV6-3	NA	TGTGCCAGCAGCGGGGACAGGGAGGGAACCTACAATGAGCAGTTCTTC	CASSGDREGTYNEQFF
NA	TRBJ1-4	TRBV24-1	few	TGTGCCACCAGTGATTCTGGCGCAACTAATGAAAAACTGTTTTTT	CATSDSGATNEKLFF
TRBD2	TRBJ2-7	TRBV6-5	few	TGTGCCAGCAGTTACTCGGCGGGGGGGCGAACCTACGAGCAGTACTTC	CASSYSAGGRTYEQYF
NA	TRBJ1-3	TRBV20-1	many	TGCAGTGCTAGCCCGACAGTTACGAGAAACACCATATATTTT	CSASPTVTRNTIYF
TRBD2	TRBJ2-7	TRBV18	few	TGTGCCAGCTCAAACGATGGACTAGCGGGAGGGCCTTTTAACGAGCAGTACTTC	CASSNDGLAGGPFNEQYF
NA	TRBJ1-1	TRBV5-1	many	TGCGCCAGCAGCTTGGAGGTGAACACTGAAGCTTTCTTT	CASSLEVNTEAFF
TRBD2	TRBJ2-7	TRBV9	few	TGTGCCAGCAGCCCTAGCGGGAGGGCTCCCTCCTACGAGCAGTACTTC	CASSPSGRAPSYEQYF
TRBD1	TRBJ1-1	TRBV2	many	TGTGCCAGCGGTGGACAGGCGAACACTGAAGCTTTCTTT	CASGGQANTEAFF
NA	TRBJ1-4	TRBV6-5	many	TGTGCCAGCAGTACCACCCGGGGGGAAAAACTGTTTTTT	CASSTTRGEKLFF
NA	TRBJ2-7	TRBV29-1	NA	TGCAGCGTTGAGAACCCCTCCTACGAGCAGTACTTC	CSVENPSYEQYF